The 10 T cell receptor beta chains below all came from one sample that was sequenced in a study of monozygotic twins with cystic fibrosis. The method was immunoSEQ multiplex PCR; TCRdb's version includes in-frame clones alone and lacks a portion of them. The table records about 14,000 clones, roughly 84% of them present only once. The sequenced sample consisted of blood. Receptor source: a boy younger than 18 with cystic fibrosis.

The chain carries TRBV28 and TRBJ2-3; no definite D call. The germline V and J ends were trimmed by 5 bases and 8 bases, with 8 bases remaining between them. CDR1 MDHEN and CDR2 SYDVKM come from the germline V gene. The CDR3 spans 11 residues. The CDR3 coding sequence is TGTGCCAGCAGTCTGTGGAGTACGCAGTATTTT. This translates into CASSLWSTQYF.

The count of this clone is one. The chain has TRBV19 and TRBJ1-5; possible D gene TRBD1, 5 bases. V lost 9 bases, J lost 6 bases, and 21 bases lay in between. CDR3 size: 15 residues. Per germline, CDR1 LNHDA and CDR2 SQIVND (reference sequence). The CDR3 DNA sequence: TGTGCCAGCTCTCACTGGGTAGGGGATGTTCAGCCCCAGCATTTT. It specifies CASSHWVGDVQPQHF.

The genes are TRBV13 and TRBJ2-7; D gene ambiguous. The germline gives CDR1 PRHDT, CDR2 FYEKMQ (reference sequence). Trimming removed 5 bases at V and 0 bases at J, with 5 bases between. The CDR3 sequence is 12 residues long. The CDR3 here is CASSRNSYEQYF. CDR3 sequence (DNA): TGTGCCAGCAGCCGGAACTCCTACGAGCAGTACTTC.

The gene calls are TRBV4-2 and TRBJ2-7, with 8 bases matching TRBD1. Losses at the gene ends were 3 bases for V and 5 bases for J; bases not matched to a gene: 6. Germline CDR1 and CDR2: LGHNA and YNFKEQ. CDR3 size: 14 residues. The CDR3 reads CASSQAAGGNEQYF. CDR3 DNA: TGTGCCAGCAGCCAGGCGGCAGGGGGCAACGAGCAGTACTTC.

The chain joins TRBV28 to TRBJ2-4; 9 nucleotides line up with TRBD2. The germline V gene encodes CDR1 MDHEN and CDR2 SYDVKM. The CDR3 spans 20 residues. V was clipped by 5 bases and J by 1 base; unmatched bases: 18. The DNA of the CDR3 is TGTGCCAGCAGTCCTCGGACTAGCGCCCTGCGGGGTCCGGCCAAAAACATTCAGTACTTC. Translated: CASSPRTSALRGPAKNIQYF.

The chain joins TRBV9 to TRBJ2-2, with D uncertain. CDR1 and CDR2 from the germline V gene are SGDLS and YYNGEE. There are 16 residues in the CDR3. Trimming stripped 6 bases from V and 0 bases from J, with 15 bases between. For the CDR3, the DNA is TGTGCCAGCACGCCGAATAGGTTCGCGAACACCGGGGAGCTGTTTTTT. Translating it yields CASTPNRFANTGELFF.

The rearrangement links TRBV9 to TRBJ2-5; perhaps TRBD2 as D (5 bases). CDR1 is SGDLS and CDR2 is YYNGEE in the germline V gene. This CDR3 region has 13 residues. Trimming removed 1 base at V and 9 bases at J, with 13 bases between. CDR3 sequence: CASSVRPGLAQYF. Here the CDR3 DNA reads TGTGCCAGCAGCGTACGGCCGGGGTTGGCCCAGTACTTC.

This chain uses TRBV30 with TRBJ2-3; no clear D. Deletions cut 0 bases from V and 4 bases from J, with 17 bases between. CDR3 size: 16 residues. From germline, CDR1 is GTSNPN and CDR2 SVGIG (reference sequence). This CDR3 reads CAWSVRQFGSADTQYF. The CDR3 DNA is TGTGCCTGGAGTGTACGTCAGTTCGGTTCGGCAGATACGCAGTATTTT.

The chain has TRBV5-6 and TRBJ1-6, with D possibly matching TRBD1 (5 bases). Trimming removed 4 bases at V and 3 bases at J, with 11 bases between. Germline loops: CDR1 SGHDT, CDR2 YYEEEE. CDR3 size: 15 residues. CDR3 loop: CASSMGRVYNSPLHF. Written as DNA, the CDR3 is TGTGCCAGCAGCATGGGACGGGTCTATAATTCACCCCTCCACTTT.

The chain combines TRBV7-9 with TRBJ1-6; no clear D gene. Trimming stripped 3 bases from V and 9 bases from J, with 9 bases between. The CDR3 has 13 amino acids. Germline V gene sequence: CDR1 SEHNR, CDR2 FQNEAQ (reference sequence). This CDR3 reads CASSFFPASPLHF. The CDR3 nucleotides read TGTGCCAGCAGCTTTTTTCCCGCTTCACCCCTCCACTTT.